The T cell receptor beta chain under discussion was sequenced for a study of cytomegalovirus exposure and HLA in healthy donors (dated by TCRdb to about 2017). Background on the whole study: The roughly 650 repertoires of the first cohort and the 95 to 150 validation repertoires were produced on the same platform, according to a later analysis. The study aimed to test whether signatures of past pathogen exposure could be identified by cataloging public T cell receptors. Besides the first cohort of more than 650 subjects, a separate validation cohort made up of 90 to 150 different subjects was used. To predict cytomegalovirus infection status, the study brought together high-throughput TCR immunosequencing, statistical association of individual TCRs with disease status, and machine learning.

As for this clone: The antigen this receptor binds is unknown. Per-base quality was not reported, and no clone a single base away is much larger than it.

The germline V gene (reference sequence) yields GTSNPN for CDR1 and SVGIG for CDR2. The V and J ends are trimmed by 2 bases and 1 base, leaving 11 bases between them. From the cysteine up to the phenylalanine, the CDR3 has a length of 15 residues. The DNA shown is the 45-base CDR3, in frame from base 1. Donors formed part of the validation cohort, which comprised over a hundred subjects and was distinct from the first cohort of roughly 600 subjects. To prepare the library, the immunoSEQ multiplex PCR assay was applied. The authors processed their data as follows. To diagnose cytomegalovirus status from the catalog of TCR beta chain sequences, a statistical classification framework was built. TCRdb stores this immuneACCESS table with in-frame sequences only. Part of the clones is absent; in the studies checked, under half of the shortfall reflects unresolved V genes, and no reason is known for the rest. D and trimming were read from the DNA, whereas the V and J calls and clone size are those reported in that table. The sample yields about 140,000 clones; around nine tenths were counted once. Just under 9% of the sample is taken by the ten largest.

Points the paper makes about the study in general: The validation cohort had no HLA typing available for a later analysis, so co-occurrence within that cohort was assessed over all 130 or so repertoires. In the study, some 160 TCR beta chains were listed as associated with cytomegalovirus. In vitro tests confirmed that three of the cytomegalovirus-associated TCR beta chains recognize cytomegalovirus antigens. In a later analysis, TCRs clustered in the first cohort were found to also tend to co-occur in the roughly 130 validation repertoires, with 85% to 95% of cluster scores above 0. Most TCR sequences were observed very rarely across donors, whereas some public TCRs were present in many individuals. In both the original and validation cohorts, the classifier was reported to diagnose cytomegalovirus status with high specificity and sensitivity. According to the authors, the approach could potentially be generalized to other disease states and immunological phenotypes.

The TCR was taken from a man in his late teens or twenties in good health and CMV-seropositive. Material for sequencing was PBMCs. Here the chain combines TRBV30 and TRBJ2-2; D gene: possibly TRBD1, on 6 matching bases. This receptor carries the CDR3 CAWSLGTLNTGELFF. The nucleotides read TGTGCCTGGAGTTTGGGGACACTGAACACCGGGGAGCTGTTTTTT.